Each of the 22 T cell receptor beta chains below was sequenced from the same sample in a study of beta chain features in type 1 diabetes (dated by TCRdb to the late 2010s). Library construction relied on the immunoSEQ multiplex PCR assay. The High Capacity cDNA Reverse Transcription Kit was used to reverse transcribe all of the isolated RNA, meaning that expressed TCRB transcripts were what got sequenced. This immuneACCESS table, as held by TCRdb, lists in-frame sequences with V and J called but not all clones. Of the missing ones, under half trace to an unresolved V gene in checked studies; the others have no known cause. A total of 200,000 to 250,000 clones appear in this sample, 9% to 10% of them only once. The ten largest clones add up to around 0.031% of the sample. Sequencing used naive CD4+ T cells from blood. In the paper's terms, the cell subset or site label means: true naive CD4+ T cells. The receptors derive from a woman between 18 and 30 years old in good health.

This clone was recorded a few times. The chain employs TRBV4-2 and TRBJ2-7; TRBD2 matches 8 bases. CDR3 length: 17 amino acids. The trim removed 4 bases at V and 0 bases at J, leaving 11 bases unmatched. Germline V lookup: CDR1 LGHNA, CDR2 YNFKEQ. CDR3 DNA: TGTGCCAGCAGCCGGCGAGTGGCGGGAGGAAGCTCCTACGAGCAGTACTTC. Translated, it gives CASSRRVAGGSSYEQYF.

The chain couples TRBV5-1 to TRBJ2-2, with TRBD1 as a possible D gene (5 bases). Germline V CDR1 and CDR2: SGHRS, YFSETQ. The V and J ends lost 0 bases and 6 bases respectively, with 9 bases between them. The CDR3 runs to 14 residues. The CDR3 here is CASSLGAGSGELFF. CDR3 sequence (DNA): TGCGCCAGCAGCTTGGGGGCAGGGTCCGGGGAGCTGTTTTTT.

This clone came up a few times. The chain employs TRBV29-1 and TRBJ1-1; TRBD1 matches 9 bases. The CDR3 loop spans 13 amino acids. The V gene's germline CDR1 is SQVTM and CDR2 ANQGSEA. The trim removed 6 bases at V and 6 bases at J, leaving 8 bases unmatched. The CDR3 sequence: CSVRIRQGAEAFF. The CDR3 nucleotides are TGCAGCGTCCGAATAAGACAGGGGGCTGAAGCTTTCTTT.

This clone was detected a few times. The chain couples TRBV7-2 to TRBJ1-5; D call uncertain. Germline CDR1 reads SGHTA; CDR2 reads FQGNSA. The CDR3 has 14 amino acids. V lost 5 bases and J lost 2, with 10 bases in between. CDR3 sequence reads: CASSRDNRNQPQHF. The CDR3 DNA follows: TGTGCCAGCAGCCGCGACAATCGCAATCAGCCCCAGCATTTT.

This clone was detected only a few times. Distinct nucleotide sequences in the sample also encode this CDR3. The CDR3 loop reads CASSQTGGRTGELFF. CDR3 DNA: TGCGCCAGCAGCCAAACCGGGGGTCGCACCGGGGAGCTGTTTTTT. The J gene is TRBJ2-2, the V gene TRBV4-1; D may be TRBD2 (6 bases). The V gene's germline CDR1 is MGHRA and CDR2 YSYEKL. V dropped 2 bases and J dropped 4 bases, with 11 bases sitting between them. This CDR3 contains 15 residues.

The sample holds a few counts of this clone. The chain joins TRBV9 to TRBJ1-1; the D gene is possibly TRBD1 (5 bases). Between the trimmed V and J ends, which lost 0 bases and 0 bases, there was a span of 15 bases. The CDR3 length is 17 residues. Germline V gene lookup returns CDR1 SGDLS and CDR2 YYNGEE. CDR3 in amino acids: CASSVDRRRGMNTEAFF. The CDR3 DNA is TGTGCCAGCAGCGTAGATCGACGCCGGGGGATGAACACTGAAGCTTTCTTT.

This clone was recorded a few times. J is TRBJ2-7 and V is TRBV5-8, with D uncertain. V was pared by 3 bases and J by 1 base, with 8 bases between. The germline V gene has CDR1 SGHTS and CDR2 YDEGEE. The CDR3 consists of 13 residues. This CDR3 is CASSSRPSYEQYF. In nucleotides, the CDR3 is TGTGCCAGCAGCTCCCGTCCTTCCTACGAGCAGTACTTC.

Only a few counts were recorded for this clone. The gene calls are TRBV7-9 and TRBJ2-1; D is perhaps TRBD2 (6 bases). CDR3 length equals 12 residues. Deletions cut 5 bases from V and 11 bases from J, with 13 bases between. CDR1 and CDR2 (germline): SEHNR, FQNEAQ (reference sequence). The CDR3 protein is CASSPTSLQQFF. The CDR3 coding sequence is TGTGCCAGCAGCCCCACTAGCTTACAGCAGTTCTTC.

A few counts support this clone. The chain combines TRBV6-1 with TRBJ2-5; TRBD2 agrees at 8 bases. Trimming took 7 bases from V and 5 from J; bases not matched to a gene: 3. Germline V lookup: CDR1 MNHNS, CDR2 SASEGT. The CDR3 covers 12 residues. CDR3 in DNA: TGTGCCAGCATGTCGGGGGGGGAGACCCAGTACTTC. Protein product: CASMSGGETQYF.

This clone showed up just a few times. The chain employs TRBV6-1 and TRBJ1-2; unclear D gene. CDR3 length: 11 residues. V lost 4 bases to trimming and J lost 7 bases, with 7 bases between them. Germline V gene sequence: CDR1 MNHNS, CDR2 SASEGT. The CDR3 sequence: CASSVIRGYTF. Written as DNA, the CDR3 is TGTGCCAGCAGTGTTATTCGTGGCTACACCTTC.

This clone was seen a few times. The chain is built from TRBV5-1 and TRBJ1-1; 9 nucleotides match TRBD1. There are 19 residues in the CDR3. In germline, CDR1 is SGHRS, CDR2 YFSETQ. J lost 6 bases, V lost 3 bases, and 21 bases had no gene match. This CDR3 is CASSSFLSGTGLERAEAFF. In DNA, the CDR3 is TGCGCCAGCAGCTCCTTCTTGTCGGGGACAGGGCTGGAGAGGGCTGAAGCTTTCTTT.

This chain joins TRBV28 and TRBJ1-1; D is ambiguous. The CDR3 is made up of 12 amino acids. V was clipped by 0 bases and J by 5 bases, with 4 bases between them. The germline V gene encodes CDR1 MDHEN and CDR2 SYDVKM. The chain's CDR3 is CASSLWETEAFF. For the CDR3, the DNA is TGTGCCAGCAGTTTATGGGAGACTGAAGCTTTCTTT.

This clone was counted a few times. The chain recombines TRBV18 with TRBJ1-5; 7 positions match TRBD1. The V and J ends lost 5 bases and 4 bases, in that order; junction bases with no gene match: 2. The germline gives CDR1 KGHSH, CDR2 LQKENI. The CDR3 sequence is 13 residues long. DNA of the CDR3: TGTGCCAGCTCAGGGACAGAAAATCAGCCCCAGCATTTT. It encodes CASSGTENQPQHF. The full variable domain, completed using reference TRBV18 and TRBJ1-5, is NAGVMQNPRHLVRRRGQEARLRCSPMKGHSHVYWYRQLPEEGLKFMVYLQKENIIDESGMPKERFSAEFPKEGPSILRIQQVVRGDSAAYFCASSGTENQPQHFGDGTRLSIL.

The V and J genes are TRBV5-1 and TRBJ2-6; D unclear. CDR1 and CDR2 from the germline V gene are SGHRS and YFSETQ. V dropped 3 bases and J dropped 0 bases, with 4 bases sitting between them. This CDR3 comprises 14 residues. CDR3 residues: CASSSFSGANVLTF. The CDR3 nucleotides read TGCGCCAGCAGCTCCTTCTCTGGGGCCAACGTCCTGACTTTC.

This clone was detected only a few times. The chain couples TRBV29-1 to TRBJ2-5; 13 nucleotides agree with TRBD2. CDR1 SQVTM and CDR2 ANQGSEA come from the germline V gene. CDR3 length: 15 amino acids. V dropped 5 bases and J dropped 2; count of bases not matched to a gene: 5. The CDR3 reads CSVTGTSGTQETQYF. Here the CDR3 DNA reads TGCAGCGTTACCGGGACTAGCGGGACACAAGAGACCCAGTACTTC.

This clone was recorded a few times. The rearrangement links TRBV7-3 to TRBJ1-6, with 8 bases matching TRBD1. The CDR3 is made up of 15 amino acids. V was pared by 6 bases and J by 7 bases, with 8 bases of the junction left unmatched. The germline gives CDR1 SGHTA, CDR2 FQGTGA. CDR3 region: CASRDRQGRNSPLHF. The DNA of the CDR3 is TGTGCCAGCAGGGACCGACAGGGGAGAAATTCACCCCTCCACTTT.

This clone occurred a few times. V usage is TRBV5-4 and J usage is TRBJ1-6; TRBD1 matches at 10 bases. Losses at the gene ends were 0 bases for V and 5 bases for J; bases not matched to a gene: 5. The CDR3 is 17 amino acids. Germline lookup yields CDR1 SGHNT and CDR2 YYREEE (reference sequence). The CDR3 nucleotides are TGTGCCAGCAGCTTGGTGACCGGGACAGGGGATAATTCACCCCTCCACTTT. The encoded protein is CASSLVTGTGDNSPLHF.

The CDR3 region is CAWSVGQPNTEAFF. The CDR3 nucleotides are TGTGCCTGGAGTGTAGGACAACCAAACACTGAAGCTTTCTTT. The rearrangement links TRBV30 to TRBJ1-1; the D gene is possibly TRBD1 (5 bases). Trimming took off 0 bases at V and 2 bases at J, with 10 bases between the two ends. Germline V CDR1 and CDR2: GTSNPN, SVGIG (reference sequence). The CDR3 has 14 residues. The complete variable domain, with remaining parts taken from reference TRBV30 and TRBJ1-1, reads SQTIHQWPATLVQPVGSPLSLECTVEGTSNPNLYWYRQAAGRGLQLLFYSVGIGQISSEVPQNLSASRPQDRQFILSSKKLLLSDSGFYLCAWSVGQPNTEAFFGQGTRLTVV.

The CDR3, as DNA: TGTGCCAGCACCGGGCGGGGGGGCAGAGGGTACGAGCAGTACTTC. It is translated as CASTGRGGRGYEQYF. V and J are TRBV5-6 and TRBJ2-7; the match to TRBD2 covers 9 bases. The V gene end was trimmed by 6 bases and the J gene end by 4 bases; junction bases not matched to a gene: 11. Germline CDR1 is SGHDT and CDR2 is YYEEEE. The CDR3 covers 15 residues.

V is TRBV7-9 and J is TRBJ1-2; 7 nucleotides line up with TRBD1. Germline CDR1 is SEHNR and CDR2 is FQNEAQ (reference sequence). CDR3 length equals 13 residues. J gave up 4 bases and V 3 bases, and 2 bases lay outside the gene matches. The CDR3 coding sequence is TGTGCCAGCAGCTTGACAGGGCCCTATGGCTACACCTTC. Translating it yields CASSLTGPYGYTF.

The V and J genes are TRBV11-2 and TRBJ1-2; perhaps TRBD1 as D (6 bases). CDR1 SGHAT and CDR2 FQNNGV come from the germline V gene. The germline V and J ends were trimmed by 0 bases and 8 bases, with 16 bases remaining between them. The CDR3 length is 15 residues. In nucleotides, the CDR3 is TGTGCCAGCAGCTTAGAGCCAGGGGATATGTCGGGCTACACCTTC. This codes for CASSLEPGDMSGYTF.

The table lists this clone with a few counts. The chain recombines TRBV5-1 with TRBJ1-1; 8 positions match TRBD1. Germline assignment: CDR1 SGHRS and CDR2 YFSETQ. The V and J ends lost 0 bases and 1 base, in that order; junction bases with no gene match: 5. The CDR3 loop spans 16 amino acids. The CDR3 bases are TGCGCCAGCAGCTTGGCCCCCCAGGGGGCGAACACTGAAGCTTTCTTT. It specifies CASSLAPQGANTEAFF.